Here is one TCR beta chain with its context. From germline, CDR1 is WSHSY and CDR2 SAAADI. The germline V and J ends were trimmed by 6 bases and 3 bases, with 11 bases remaining between them. The CDR3 loop spans 13 amino acids. The protocol was immunoSEQ multiplex PCR, while the TCRdb copy is restricted to in-frame clones and leaves out a portion. Counted here are 330,000 or so clones, roughly 90% occurring once; the ten biggest clones make up about 0.94%. This sample is drawn from a study of blood T cell repertoires in COVID-19. Turning to the study itself: The United States, Italy and Spain provided the acute and convalescent COVID-19 samples.

The cohort comprised adults aged 18 to 89 years residing in 20 to 30 US areas. Sequencing was done on a sample of PBMCs or T cells enriched from blood (not recorded which). This chain connects TRBV10-2 to TRBJ1-2; D is undetermined. This receptor was identified in a woman in her 30s who had been exposed to COVID-19. CDR3 bases: TGCGCCAGCAGCGACGGGGTGGACTATGGCTACACCTTC. Translated, it gives CASSDGVDYGYTF.